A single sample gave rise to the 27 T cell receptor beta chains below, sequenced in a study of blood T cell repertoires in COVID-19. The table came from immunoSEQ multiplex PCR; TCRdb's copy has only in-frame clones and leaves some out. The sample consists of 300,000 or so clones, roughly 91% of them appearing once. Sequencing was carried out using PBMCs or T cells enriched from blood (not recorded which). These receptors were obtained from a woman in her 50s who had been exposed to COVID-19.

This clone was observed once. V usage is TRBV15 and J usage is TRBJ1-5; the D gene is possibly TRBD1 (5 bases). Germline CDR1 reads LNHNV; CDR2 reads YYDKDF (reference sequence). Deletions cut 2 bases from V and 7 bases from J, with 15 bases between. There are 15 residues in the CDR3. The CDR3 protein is CATSRQTVGPQPQHF. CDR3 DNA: TGTGCCACCAGCAGACAGACAGTAGGCCCCCAGCCCCAGCATTTT.

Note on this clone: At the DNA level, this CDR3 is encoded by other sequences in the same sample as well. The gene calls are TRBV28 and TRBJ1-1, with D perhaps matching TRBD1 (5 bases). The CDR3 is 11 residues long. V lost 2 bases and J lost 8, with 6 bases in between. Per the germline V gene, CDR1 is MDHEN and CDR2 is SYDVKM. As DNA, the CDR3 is TGTGCCAGCAGTTTAACAGGCGAAGCTTTCTTT. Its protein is CASSLTGEAFF.

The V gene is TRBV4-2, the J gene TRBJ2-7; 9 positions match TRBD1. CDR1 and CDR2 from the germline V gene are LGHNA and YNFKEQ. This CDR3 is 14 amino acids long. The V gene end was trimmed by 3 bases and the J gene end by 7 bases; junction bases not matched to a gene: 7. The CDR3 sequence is CASSQSRDRVEQYF. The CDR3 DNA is TGTGCCAGCAGCCAGTCCCGGGACAGGGTTGAGCAGTACTTC.

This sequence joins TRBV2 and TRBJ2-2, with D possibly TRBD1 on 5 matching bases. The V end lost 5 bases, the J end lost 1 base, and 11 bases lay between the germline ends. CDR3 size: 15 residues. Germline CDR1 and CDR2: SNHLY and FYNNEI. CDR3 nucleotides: TGTGCCAGCAGTCCGGAACAGGTGAACACCGGGGAGCTGTTTTTT. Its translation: CASSPEQVNTGELFF.

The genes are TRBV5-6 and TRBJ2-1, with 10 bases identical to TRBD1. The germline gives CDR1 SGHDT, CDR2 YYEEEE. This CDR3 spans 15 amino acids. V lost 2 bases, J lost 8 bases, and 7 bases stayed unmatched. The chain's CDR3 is CASSFRDRGFYEQFF. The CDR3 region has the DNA TGTGCCAGCAGCTTCCGGGACAGGGGATTTTATGAGCAGTTCTTC.

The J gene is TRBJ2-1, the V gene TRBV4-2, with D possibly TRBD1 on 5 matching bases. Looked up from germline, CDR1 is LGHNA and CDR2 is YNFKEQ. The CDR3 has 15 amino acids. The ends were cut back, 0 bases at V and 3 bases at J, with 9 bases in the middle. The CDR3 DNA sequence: TGTGCCAGCAGCCAAGAGGGGCAAATCTACAATGAGCAGTTCTTC. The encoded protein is CASSQEGQIYNEQFF.

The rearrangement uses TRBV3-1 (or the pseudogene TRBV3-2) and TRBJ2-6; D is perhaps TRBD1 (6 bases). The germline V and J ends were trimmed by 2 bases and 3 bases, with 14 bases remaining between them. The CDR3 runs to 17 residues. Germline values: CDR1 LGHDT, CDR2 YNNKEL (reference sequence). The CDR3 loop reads CASSQRAGERGANVLTF. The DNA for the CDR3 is TGTGCCAGCAGCCAACGGGCAGGGGAGCGTGGGGCCAACGTCCTGACTTTC.

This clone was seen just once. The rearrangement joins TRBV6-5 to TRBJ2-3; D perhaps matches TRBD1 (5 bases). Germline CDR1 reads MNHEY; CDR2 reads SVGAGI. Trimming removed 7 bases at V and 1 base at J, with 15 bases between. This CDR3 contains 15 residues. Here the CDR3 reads CASMVGWGRTDTQYF. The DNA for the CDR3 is TGTGCCAGCATGGTGGGTTGGGGCCGCACAGATACGCAGTATTTT.

The CDR3 coding sequence is TGTGCCTGGAGTGTACCGCACATATCTAGCACAGATACGCAGTATTTT. Translated, it gives CAWSVPHISSTDTQYF. The chain recombines TRBV30 with TRBJ2-3; D unclear. The CDR3 covers 16 residues. Per germline, CDR1 GTSNPN and CDR2 SVGIG (reference sequence). The ends were cut back, 0 bases at V and 0 bases at J, with 13 bases in the middle.

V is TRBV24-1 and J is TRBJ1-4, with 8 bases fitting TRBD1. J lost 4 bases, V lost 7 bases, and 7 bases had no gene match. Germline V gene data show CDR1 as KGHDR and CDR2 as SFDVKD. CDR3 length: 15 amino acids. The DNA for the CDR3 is TGTGCCACCAGCGACGCAGGGGGCGGTAATGAAAAACTGTTTTTT. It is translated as CATSDAGGGNEKLFF.

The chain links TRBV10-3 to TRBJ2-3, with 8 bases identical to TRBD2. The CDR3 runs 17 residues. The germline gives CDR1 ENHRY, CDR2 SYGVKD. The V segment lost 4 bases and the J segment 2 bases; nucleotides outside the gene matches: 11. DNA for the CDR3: TGTGCCATCAGTGTGTCGGCTAGCGGGCGACCCACAGATACGCAGTATTTT. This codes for CAISVSASGRPTDTQYF.

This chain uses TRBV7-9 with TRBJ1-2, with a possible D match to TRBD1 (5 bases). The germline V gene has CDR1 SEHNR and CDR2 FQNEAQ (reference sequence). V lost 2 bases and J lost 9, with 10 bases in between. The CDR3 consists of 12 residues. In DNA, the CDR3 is TGTGCCAGCAGCTTAATGGCGGGACGCTACACCTTC. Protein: CASSLMAGRYTF.

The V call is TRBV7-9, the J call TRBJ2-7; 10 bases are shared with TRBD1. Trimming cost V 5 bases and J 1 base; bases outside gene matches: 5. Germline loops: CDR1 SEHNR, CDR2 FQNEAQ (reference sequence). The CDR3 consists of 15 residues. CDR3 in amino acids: CASSDGQGGSYEQYF. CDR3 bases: TGTGCCAGCAGCGACGGACAGGGGGGGTCCTACGAGCAGTACTTC.

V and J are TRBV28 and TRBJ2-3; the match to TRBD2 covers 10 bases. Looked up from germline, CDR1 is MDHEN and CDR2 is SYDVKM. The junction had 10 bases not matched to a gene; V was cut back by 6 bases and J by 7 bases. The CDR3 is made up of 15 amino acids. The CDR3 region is CASSPPRAGGNTQYF. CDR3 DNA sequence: TGTGCCAGCAGCCCCCCCAGAGCGGGGGGGAATACGCAGTATTTT.

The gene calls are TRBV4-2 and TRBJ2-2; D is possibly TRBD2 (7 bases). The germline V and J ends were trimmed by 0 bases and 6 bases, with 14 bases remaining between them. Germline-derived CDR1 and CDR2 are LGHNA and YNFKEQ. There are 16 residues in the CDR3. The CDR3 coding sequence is TGTGCCAGCAGCCAAGAGGAGGGCGGGGGCCCCGGGGAGCTGTTTTTT. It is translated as CASSQEEGGGPGELFF.

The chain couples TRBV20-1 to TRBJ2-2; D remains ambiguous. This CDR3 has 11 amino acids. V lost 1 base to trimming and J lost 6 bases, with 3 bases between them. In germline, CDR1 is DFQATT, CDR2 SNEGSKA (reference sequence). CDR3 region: CSARGPGELFF. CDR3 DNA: TGCAGTGCTAGAGGGCCCGGGGAGCTGTTTTTT.

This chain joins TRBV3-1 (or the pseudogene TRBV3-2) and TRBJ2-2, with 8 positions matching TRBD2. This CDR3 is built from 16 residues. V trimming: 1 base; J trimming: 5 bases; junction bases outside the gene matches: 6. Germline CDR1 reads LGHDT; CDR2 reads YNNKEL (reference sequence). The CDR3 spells CASSQVAGGLTGELFF. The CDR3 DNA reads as TGTGCCAGCAGCCAAGTTGCGGGGGGTTTGACCGGGGAGCTGTTTTTT.

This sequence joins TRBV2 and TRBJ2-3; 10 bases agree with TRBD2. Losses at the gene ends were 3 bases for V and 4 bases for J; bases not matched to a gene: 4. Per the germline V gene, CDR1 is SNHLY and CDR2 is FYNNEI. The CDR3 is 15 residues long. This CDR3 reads CASSDTSGVSDTQYF. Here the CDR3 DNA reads TGTGCCAGCAGTGACACTAGCGGGGTCTCAGATACGCAGTATTTT.

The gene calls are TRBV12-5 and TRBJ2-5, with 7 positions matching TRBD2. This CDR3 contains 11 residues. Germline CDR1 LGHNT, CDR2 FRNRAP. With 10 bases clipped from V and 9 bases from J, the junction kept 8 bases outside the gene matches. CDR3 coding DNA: TGTGCTATACTCGATCGGGGGGCCCAGTACTTC. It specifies CAILDRGAQYF.

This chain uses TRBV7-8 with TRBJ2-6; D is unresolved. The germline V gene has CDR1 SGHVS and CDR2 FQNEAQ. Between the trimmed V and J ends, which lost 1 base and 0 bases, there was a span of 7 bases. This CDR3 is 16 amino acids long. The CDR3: CASSLGVASGANVLTF. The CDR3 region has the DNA TGTGCCAGCAGCTTAGGAGTCGCCTCTGGGGCCAACGTCCTGACTTTC.

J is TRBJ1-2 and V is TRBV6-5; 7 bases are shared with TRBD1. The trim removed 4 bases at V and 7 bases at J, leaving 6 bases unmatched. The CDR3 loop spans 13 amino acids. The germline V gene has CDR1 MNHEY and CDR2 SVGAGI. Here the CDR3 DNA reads TGTGCCAGCAGTTCCCAACAGGGGATTGGCTACACCTTC. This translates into CASSSQQGIGYTF.

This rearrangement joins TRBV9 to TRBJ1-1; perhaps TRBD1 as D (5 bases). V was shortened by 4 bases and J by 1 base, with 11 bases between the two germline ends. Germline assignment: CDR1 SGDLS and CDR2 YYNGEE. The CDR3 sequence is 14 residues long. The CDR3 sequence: CASSFRGTNTEAFF. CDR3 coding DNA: TGTGCCAGCAGCTTTCGGGGGACGAACACTGAAGCTTTCTTT.

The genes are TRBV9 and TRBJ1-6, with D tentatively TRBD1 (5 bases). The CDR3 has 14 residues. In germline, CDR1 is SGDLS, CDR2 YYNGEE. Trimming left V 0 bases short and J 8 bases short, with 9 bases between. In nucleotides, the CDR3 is TGTGCCAGCAGCGTAGATCTAGGGGATTCACCCCTCCACTTT. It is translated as CASSVDLGDSPLHF.

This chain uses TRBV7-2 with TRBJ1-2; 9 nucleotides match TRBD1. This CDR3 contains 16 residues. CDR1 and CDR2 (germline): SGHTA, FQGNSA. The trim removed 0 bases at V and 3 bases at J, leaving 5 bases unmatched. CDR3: CASSLASGQGDYGYTF. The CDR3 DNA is TGTGCCAGCAGCTTAGCATCGGGACAGGGCGACTATGGCTACACCTTC. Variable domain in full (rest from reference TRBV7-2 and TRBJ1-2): GAGVSQSPSNKVTEKGKDVELRCDPISGHTALYWYRQSLGQGLEFLIYFQGNSAPDKSGLPSDRFSAERTGGSVSTLTIQRTQQEDSAVYLCASSLASGQGDYGYTFGSGTRLTVV.

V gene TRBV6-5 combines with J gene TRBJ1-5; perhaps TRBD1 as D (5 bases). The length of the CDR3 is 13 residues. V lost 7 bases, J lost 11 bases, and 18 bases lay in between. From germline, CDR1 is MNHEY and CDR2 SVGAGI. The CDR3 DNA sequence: TGTGCCAGCATTATCACCACAGGAGGGTCCCAGCATTTT. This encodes CASIITTGGSQHF.

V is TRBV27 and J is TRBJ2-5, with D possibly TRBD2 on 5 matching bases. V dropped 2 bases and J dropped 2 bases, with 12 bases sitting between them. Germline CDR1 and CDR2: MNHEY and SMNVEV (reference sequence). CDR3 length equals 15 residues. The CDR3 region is CASSLEGRGQETQYF. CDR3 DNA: TGTGCCAGCAGTTTAGAGGGTAGAGGTCAAGAGACCCAGTACTTC.

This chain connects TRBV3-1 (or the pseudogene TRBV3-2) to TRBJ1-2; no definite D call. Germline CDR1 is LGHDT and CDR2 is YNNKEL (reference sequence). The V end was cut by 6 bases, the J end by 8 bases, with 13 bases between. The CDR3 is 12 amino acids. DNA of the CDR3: TGTGCCAGCAGTATTCGGACGGGAGGCTACACCTTC. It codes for CASSIRTGGYTF.